This T cell receptor beta chain was found in a study of CD4 T cells in relation to SARS-CoV-2 and coronaviruses. On the study more broadly: After 10 to 11 days of antigen culture, PBMC TCR beta CDR3s were sequenced.

Data came from immunoSEQ multiplex PCR; TCRdb stores just in-frame clones and leaves some out. The sample has some 20,000 clones; approximately 82% are singletons. CD4+ T cells from unexposed donors were obtained before the COVID-19 pandemic (2011-2018). Isolation of CD4+ T cells took place after roughly nine days in culture. In its sample, this clone was seen a few times. As yet, its antigen is unknown. The germline V and J ends were trimmed by 2 bases and 2 bases, with 10 bases remaining between them. This CDR3 region has 14 residues. Germline-derived CDR1 and CDR2 are MNHNY and SVGAGI (reference sequence).

The specimen sequenced was CD4+ T cells from PBMCs, cultured in vitro. The sequence was collected from a human donor in good health. The J gene is TRBJ2-7, the V gene TRBV6-6, with TRBD1 as a possible D gene (6 bases). CDR3 DNA sequence: TGTGCCAGCAGTTACGGTGGGACACCCTACGAGCAGTACTTC. It yields the protein CASSYGGTPYEQYF.